This is a list of T cell receptor beta chains from one sample in a study of identical twins. TCRdb fed the 5' RACE reads into MiXCR, producing one record per CDR3 protein. The sample shows under 800,000 distinct CDR3 sequences, around 20% of them seen only once. The sample also formed part of further work on T cells expressing NK-cell markers.

Sequencing was carried out using PBMCs. These TCRs come from a woman aged 18-29 years in good health. Both conserved end residues are part of each CDR3. The D gene is left open where the match is weak. Clone size, where shown, is once, few, many, or a class for clones that have expanded.

clone_size,v_call,j_call,d_call,cdr3_aa,cdr3_nt
few,TRBV7-3,TRBJ2-4,TRBD1,CASSPGQGLGKNIQYF,TGTGCCAGCAGCCCCGGACAGGGATTGGGCAAAAACATTCAGTACTTC
NA,TRBV12-3/TRBV12-4,TRBJ2-7,TRBD1,CASSPRQGKDEQYF,TGTGCCAGCAGTCCCCGACAGGGTAAGGACGAGCAGTACTTC
NA,TRBV3-1,TRBJ1-2,NA,CASSQVSGGGYGYTF,TGTGCCAGCAGCCAAGTGTCCGGGGGGGGTTATGGCTACACCTTC
NA,TRBV5-5,TRBJ2-5,NA,CASSLVGRIETQYF,TGTGCCAGCAGCTTGGTGGGACGGATAGAGACCCAGTACTTC
few,TRBV6-2/TRBV6-3,TRBJ2-1,NA,CASSSLRRGESYNEQFF,TGTGCCAGCAGTTCTCTTAGGAGGGGGGAATCCTACAATGAGCAGTTCTTC
many,TRBV5-5,TRBJ2-1,NA,CASSLGQQLYNEQFF,TGTGCCAGCAGCTTGGGGCAGCAGCTCTACAATGAGCAGTTCTTC
many,TRBV5-1,TRBJ2-3,NA,CASRYGTASRTDTQYF,TGCGCCAGCAGGTATGGGACGGCTTCTCGCACAGATACGCAGTATTTT
many,TRBV7-9,TRBJ2-1,NA,CASSSEGPDEQFF,TGTGCCAGCAGCAGCGAAGGCCCCGATGAGCAGTTCTTC
few,TRBV12-3/TRBV12-4,TRBJ1-4,NA,CASSQLGGSEANEKLFF,TGTGCCAGCAGCCAATTGGGAGGGTCGGAAGCTAATGAAAAACTGTTTTTT
few,TRBV12-5,TRBJ2-3,NA,CASGLSSSTDTQYF,TGTGCTAGTGGTTTGTCTTCCAGCACAGATACGCAGTATTTT
few,TRBV4-2,TRBJ1-2,NA,CASSQDTQDLHGYTF,TGTGCCAGCAGCCAAGACACACAGGATTTACATGGCTACACCTTC
many,TRBV5-1,TRBJ2-2,NA,CASSLKAESNTGELFF,TGCGCCAGCAGCTTGAAGGCGGAATCCAACACCGGGGAGCTGTTTTTT
few,TRBV15,TRBJ2-7,NA,CATSRVPVSPRGQYF,TGTGCCACCAGCAGAGTCCCAGTCAGCCCGAGGGGGCAGTACTTC
NA,TRBV2,TRBJ2-7,NA,CASTDSGGHYEQYF,TGTGCCAGCACAGATAGCGGAGGCCACTACGAGCAGTACTTC
NA,TRBV19,TRBJ1-2,NA,CASSKDGPRAGYTF,TGTGCCAGTAGTAAGGACGGACCCAGGGCTGGCTACACCTTC
few,TRBV5-1,TRBJ1-2,NA,CASSLDRADGYTF,TGCGCCAGCAGCTTGGACAGGGCGGATGGCTACACCTTC
NA,TRBV7-2,TRBJ2-3,NA,CASSSGIGDTQYF,TGTGCCAGCAGCTCGGGGATTGGAGATACGCAGTATTTT
few,TRBV5-1,TRBJ2-1,NA,CASSLTRTPTYNEQFF,TGCGCCAGCAGCTTGACCCGGACACCTACCTACAATGAGCAGTTCTTC
NA,TRBV6-2/TRBV6-3,TRBJ2-3,TRBD2,CATLLGERGGPGTDTQYF,TGTGCCACCCTCCTCGGGGAGCGGGGGGGCCCGGGCACAGATACGCAGTATTTT
NA,TRBV24-1,TRBJ2-2,TRBD1,CATSDRGTGGFDTGELFF,TGTGCCACCAGTGATCGGGGGACAGGGGGCTTCGACACCGGGGAGCTGTTTTTT
few,TRBV27,TRBJ1-2,TRBD1,CASSPIGTESFYGYTF,TGTGCCAGCAGTCCTATCGGGACAGAGTCCTTCTATGGCTACACCTTC
NA,TRBV5-7,TRBJ2-5,TRBD1,CASRSGGSETQYF,TGTGCCAGCAGATCAGGGGGCTCGGAGACCCAGTACTTC